The clone carrying this TCR beta chain came up once. V lost 0 bases to trimming and J lost 9 bases, with 16 bases between them. The CDR3 has 15 residues. Germline V lookup: CDR1 SGDLS, CDR2 YYNGEE. This sample was included in a study of control samples from healthy donors and cancer patients. Repertoires were generated with immunoSEQ multiplex PCR, while TCRdb's copy carries only in-frame clones and drops some. Here the sample spans some 120,000 clones, around 90% being singletons. The V call is TRBV9, the J call TRBJ2-1; weak D call: TRBD2 (6 bases). The sample consisted of blood. This clonotype originated in a man aged 18 to 30 in good health. As DNA, the CDR3 is TGTGCCAGCAGCGTAGGTGGGGAGGTTGAACGTGAGCAGTTCTTC. As protein: CASSVGGEVEREQFF.